This is a list of T cell receptor beta chains from one sample in a study of CD8+ T cells in alopecia areata. Assay used: immunoSEQ multiplex PCR; TCRdb lists only in-frame clones, some missing. The sample consists of fewer than 8,000 clones, roughly 64% of them appearing once. Sequenced material: skin, taken at week 4, from a patient treated with tofacitinib. All receptors come from a human donor with alopecia areata. Each CDR3 is given with its conserved first and last residue. The D gene is left open where the match is weak. The size field is filled for only some rows; it gives once, few, many or a size class.

clone size: .; D gene: .; CDR3 length: 17; J gene: TRBJ2-4; V gene: TRBV7-6; CDR3 protein: CASSLDIGVQAKNIQYF; CDR3 DNA: TGTGCCAGCAGCTTAGATATTGGAGTCCAAGCCAAAAACATTCAGTACTTC
clone size: large; D gene: .; CDR3 length: 16; J gene: TRBJ2-7; V gene: TRBV13; CDR3 protein: CASSFAINRTSYEQYF; CDR3 DNA: TGTGCCAGCAGCTTTGCAATCAACAGGACCTCCTACGAGCAGTACTTC
clone size: .; D gene: TRBD1; CDR3 length: 16; J gene: TRBJ2-2; V gene: TRBV28; CDR3 protein: CASTPRQGAGTGELFF; CDR3 DNA: TGTGCCAGCACACCCAGGCAGGGGGCGGGTACCGGGGAGCTGTTTTTT
clone size: once; D gene: TRBD1; CDR3 length: 12; J gene: TRBJ1-2; V gene: TRBV2; CDR3 protein: CASAGQGNGYTF; CDR3 DNA: TGTGCCAGCGCGGGACAGGGGAATGGCTACACCTTC
clone size: .; D gene: TRBD2; CDR3 length: 16; J gene: TRBJ2-1; V gene: TRBV5-1; CDR3 protein: CASSGTSGLSYNEQFF; CDR3 DNA: TGCGCCAGCAGCGGAACTAGCGGCCTCTCCTACAATGAGCAGTTCTTC
clone size: .; D gene: .; CDR3 length: 13; J gene: TRBJ1-1; V gene: TRBV21-1; CDR3 protein: CASRRTGGTEAFF; CDR3 DNA: TGTGCCAGCAGGAGAACAGGGGGAACTGAAGCTTTCTTT
clone size: few; D gene: TRBD2; CDR3 length: 16; J gene: TRBJ2-1; V gene: TRBV7-2; CDR3 protein: CASSLVRSSGGADQFF; CDR3 DNA: TGTGCCAGCAGCTTAGTCAGGTCTAGCGGGGGGGCGGATCAGTTCTTC
clone size: .; D gene: TRBD2; CDR3 length: 16; J gene: TRBJ2-3; V gene: TRBV5-1; CDR3 protein: CASSLGSSGGRDTQYF; CDR3 DNA: TGCGCCAGCAGCTTGGGGTCTAGCGGGGGTCGGGATACGCAGTATTTT
clone size: .; D gene: TRBD2; CDR3 length: 16; J gene: TRBJ2-7; V gene: TRBV7-9; CDR3 protein: CASSFQSGRALYEQYF; CDR3 DNA: TGTGCCAGCAGCTTCCAGAGCGGGAGGGCCTTATACGAGCAGTACTTC
clone size: .; D gene: TRBD1; CDR3 length: 13; J gene: TRBJ1-2; V gene: TRBV18; CDR3 protein: CASSLTGGDFYTF; CDR3 DNA: TGTGCCAGCTCGTTAACAGGGGGCGACTTCTACACCTTC
clone size: .; D gene: TRBD2; CDR3 length: 16; J gene: TRBJ2-3; V gene: TRBV7-9; CDR3 protein: CASSPTLAGVGDTQYF; CDR3 DNA: TGTGCCAGCAGCCCAACACTAGCGGGGGTTGGAGATACGCAGTATTTT
clone size: .; D gene: TRBD2; CDR3 length: 16; J gene: TRBJ2-3; V gene: TRBV7-9; CDR3 protein: CASSLDLLAGSDTQYF; CDR3 DNA: TGTGCCAGCAGCTTAGATTTACTAGCGGGATCAGATACGCAGTATTTT
clone size: .; D gene: TRBD2; CDR3 length: 15; J gene: TRBJ2-1; V gene: TRBV9; CDR3 protein: CASSVVGGSLDEQFF; CDR3 DNA: TGTGCCAGCAGCGTAGTCGGCGGGAGTTTAGATGAGCAGTTCTTC